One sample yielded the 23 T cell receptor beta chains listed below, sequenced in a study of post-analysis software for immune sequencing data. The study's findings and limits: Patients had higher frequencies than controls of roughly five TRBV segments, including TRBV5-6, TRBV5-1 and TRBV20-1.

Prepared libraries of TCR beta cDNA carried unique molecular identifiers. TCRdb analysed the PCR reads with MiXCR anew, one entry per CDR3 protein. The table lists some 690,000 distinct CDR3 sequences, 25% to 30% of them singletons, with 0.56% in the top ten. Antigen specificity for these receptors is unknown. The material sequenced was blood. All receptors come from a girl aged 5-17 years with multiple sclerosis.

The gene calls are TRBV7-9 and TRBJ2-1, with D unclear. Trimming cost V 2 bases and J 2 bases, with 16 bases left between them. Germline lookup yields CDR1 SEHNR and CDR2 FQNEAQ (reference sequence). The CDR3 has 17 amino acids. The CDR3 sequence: CASSLQYPAIPYNEQFF. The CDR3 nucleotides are TGTGCCAGCAGCTTACAGTACCCAGCGATTCCCTACAATGAGCAGTTCTTC.

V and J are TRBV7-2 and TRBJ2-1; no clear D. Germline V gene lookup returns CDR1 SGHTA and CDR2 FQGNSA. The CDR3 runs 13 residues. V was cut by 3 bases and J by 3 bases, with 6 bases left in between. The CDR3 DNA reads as TGTGCCAGCAGCTTTAGGGACTACAATGAGCAGTTCTTC. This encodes CASSFRDYNEQFF.

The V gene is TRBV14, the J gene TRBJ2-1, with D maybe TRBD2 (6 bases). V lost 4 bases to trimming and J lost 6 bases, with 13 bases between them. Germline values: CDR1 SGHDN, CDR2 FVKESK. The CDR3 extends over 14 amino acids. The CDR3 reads CASSRGAGSNEQFF. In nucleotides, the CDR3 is TGTGCCAGCAGCCGAGGTGCCGGGAGCAATGAGCAGTTCTTC.

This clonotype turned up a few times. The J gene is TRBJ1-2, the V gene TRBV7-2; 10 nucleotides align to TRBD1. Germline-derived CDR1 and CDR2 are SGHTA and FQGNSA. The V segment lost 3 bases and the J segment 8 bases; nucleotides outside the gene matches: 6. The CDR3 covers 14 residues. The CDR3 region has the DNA TGTGCCAGCAGCTTGACAGGGGGCAATCGAGGCTACACCTTC. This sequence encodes CASSLTGGNRGYTF.

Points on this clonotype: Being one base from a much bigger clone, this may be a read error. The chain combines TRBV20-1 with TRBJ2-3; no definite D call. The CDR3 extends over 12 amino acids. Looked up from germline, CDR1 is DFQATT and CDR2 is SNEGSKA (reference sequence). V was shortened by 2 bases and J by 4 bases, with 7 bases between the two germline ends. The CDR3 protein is CSARWPSDTQYF. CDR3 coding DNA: TGCAGTGCTAGATGGCCCTCAGATACGCAGTATTTT.

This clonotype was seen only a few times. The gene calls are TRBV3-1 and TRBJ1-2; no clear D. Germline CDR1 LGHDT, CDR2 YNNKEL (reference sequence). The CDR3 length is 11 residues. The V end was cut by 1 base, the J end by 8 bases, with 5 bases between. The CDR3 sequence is CASSQAGGYTF. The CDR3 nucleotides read TGTGCCAGCAGCCAAGCCGGCGGCTACACCTTC.

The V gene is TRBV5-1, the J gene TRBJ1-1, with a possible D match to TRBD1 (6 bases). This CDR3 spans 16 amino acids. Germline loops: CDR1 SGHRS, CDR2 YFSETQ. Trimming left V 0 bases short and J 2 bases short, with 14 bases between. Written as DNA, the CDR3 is TGCGCCAGCAGCTTGGAGGTAGGGGGGTATAACACTGAAGCTTTCTTT. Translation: CASSLEVGGYNTEAFF.

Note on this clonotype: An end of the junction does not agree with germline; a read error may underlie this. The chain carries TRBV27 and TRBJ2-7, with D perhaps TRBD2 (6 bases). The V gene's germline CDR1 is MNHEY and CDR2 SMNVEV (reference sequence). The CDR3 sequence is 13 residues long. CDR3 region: CASSWRGSHEQYF. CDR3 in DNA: TGTGCCAGCAGTTGGAGGGGCTCCCACGAGCAGTACTTC.

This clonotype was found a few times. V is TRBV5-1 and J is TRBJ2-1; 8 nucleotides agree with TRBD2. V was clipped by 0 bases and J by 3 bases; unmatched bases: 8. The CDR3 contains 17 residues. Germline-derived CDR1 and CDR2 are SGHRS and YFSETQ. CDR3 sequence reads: CASSLGSGGAFYNEQFF. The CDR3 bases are TGCGCCAGCAGCTTGGGATCGGGGGGGGCATTCTACAATGAGCAGTTCTTC.

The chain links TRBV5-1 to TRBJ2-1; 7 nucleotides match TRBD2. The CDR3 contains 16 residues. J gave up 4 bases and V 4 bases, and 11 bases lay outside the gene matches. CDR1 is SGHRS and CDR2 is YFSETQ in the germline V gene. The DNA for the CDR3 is TGCGCCAGCAGCAGACTGGCCGGGACTACGTACAATGAGCAGTTCTTC. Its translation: CASSRLAGTTYNEQFF.

CDR3 loop: CASSDGGFNEQYF. The CDR3 region has the DNA TGTGCCAGCAGTGATGGGGGGTTTAACGAGCAGTACTTC. The rearrangement joins TRBV6-1 to TRBJ2-7, with D perhaps TRBD2 (6 bases). Trimming removed 3 bases from V and 5 bases from J, with 11 bases in between. CDR1 is MNHNS and CDR2 is SASEGT in the germline V gene. This CDR3 spans 13 amino acids.

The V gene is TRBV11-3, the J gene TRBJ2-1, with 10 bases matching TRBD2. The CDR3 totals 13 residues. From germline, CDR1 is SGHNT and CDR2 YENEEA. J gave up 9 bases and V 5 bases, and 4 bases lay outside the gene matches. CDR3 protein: CASSPGTSVEQFF. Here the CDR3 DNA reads TGTGCCAGCAGCCCCGGGACTAGCGTTGAGCAGTTCTTC.

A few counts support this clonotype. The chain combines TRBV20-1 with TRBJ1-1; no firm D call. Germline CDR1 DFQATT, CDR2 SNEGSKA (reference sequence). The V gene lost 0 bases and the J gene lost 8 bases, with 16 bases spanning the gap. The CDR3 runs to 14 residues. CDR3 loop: CSARELVWTGEAFF. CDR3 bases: TGCAGTGCTAGAGAATTAGTTTGGACGGGGGAAGCTTTCTTT.

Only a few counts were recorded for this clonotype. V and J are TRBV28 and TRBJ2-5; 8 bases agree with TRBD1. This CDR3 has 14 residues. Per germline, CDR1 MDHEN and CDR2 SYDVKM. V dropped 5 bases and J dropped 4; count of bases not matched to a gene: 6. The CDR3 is CASSLPGGPETQYF. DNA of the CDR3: TGTGCCAGCAGTCTACCAGGGGGCCCAGAGACCCAGTACTTC.

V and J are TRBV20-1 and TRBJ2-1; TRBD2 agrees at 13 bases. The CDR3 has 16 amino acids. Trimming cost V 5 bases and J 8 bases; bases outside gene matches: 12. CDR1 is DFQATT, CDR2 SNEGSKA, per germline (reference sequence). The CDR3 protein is CSAQTGLAGRNDEQFF. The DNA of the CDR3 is TGCAGTGCTCAGACGGGACTAGCGGGGCGAAACGATGAGCAGTTCTTC.

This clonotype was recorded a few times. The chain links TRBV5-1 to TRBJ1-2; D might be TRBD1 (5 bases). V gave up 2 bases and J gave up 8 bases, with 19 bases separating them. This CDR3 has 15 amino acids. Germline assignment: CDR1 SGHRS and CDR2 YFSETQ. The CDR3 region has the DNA TGCGCCAGCAGCTTTAGCCCTCCAGGGCCGAGCGGCTACACCTTC. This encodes CASSFSPPGPSGYTF.

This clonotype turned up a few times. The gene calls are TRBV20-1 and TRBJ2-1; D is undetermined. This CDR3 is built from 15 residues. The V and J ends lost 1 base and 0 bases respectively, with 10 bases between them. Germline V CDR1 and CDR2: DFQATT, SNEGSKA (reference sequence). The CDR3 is CSARVMSTSYNEQFF. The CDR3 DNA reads TGCAGTGCTAGAGTAATGAGTACCTCCTACAATGAGCAGTTCTTC.

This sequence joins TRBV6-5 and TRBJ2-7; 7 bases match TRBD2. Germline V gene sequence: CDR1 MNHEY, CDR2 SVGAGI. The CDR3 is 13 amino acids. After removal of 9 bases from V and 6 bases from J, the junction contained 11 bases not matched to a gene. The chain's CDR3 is CASRLTGGFEQYF. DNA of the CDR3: TGTGCCAGTAGACTAACGGGAGGTTTCGAGCAGTACTTC.

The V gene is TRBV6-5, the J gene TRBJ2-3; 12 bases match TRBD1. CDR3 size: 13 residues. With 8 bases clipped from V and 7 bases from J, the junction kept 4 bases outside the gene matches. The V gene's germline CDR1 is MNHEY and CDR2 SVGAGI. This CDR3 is CASRDRGRNTQYF. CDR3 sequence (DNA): TGTGCCAGCCGGGACAGGGGGCGTAATACGCAGTATTTT.

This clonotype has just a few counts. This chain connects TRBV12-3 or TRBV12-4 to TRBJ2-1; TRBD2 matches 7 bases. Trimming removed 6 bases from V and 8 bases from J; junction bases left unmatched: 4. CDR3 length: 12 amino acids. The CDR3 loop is CASSRLAYEQFF. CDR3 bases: TGTGCCAGCAGCCGACTAGCTTATGAGCAGTTCTTC.

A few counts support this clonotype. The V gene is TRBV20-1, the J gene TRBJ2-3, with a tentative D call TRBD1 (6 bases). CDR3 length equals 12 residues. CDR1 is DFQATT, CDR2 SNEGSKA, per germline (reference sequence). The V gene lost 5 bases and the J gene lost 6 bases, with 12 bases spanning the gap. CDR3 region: CSARTVHDTQYF. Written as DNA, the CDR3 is TGCAGTGCTCGGACAGTTCACGATACGCAGTATTTT.

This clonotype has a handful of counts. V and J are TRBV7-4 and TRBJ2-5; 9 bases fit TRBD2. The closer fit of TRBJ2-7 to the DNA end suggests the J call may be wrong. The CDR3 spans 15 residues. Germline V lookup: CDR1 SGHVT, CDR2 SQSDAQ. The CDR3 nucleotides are TGTGCCAGCAGCTTCTCGGGGACTAGCCCATACGAGCAGTACTTC. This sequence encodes CASSFSGTSPYEQYF.

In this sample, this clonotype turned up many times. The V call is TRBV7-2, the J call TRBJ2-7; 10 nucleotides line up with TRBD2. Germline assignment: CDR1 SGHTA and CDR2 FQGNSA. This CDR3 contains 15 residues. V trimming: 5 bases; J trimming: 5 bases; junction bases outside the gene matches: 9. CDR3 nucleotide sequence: TGTGCCAGCAGCCTACTAGCGGGGCTCTCGGACGAGCAGTACTTC. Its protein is CASSLLAGLSDEQYF.